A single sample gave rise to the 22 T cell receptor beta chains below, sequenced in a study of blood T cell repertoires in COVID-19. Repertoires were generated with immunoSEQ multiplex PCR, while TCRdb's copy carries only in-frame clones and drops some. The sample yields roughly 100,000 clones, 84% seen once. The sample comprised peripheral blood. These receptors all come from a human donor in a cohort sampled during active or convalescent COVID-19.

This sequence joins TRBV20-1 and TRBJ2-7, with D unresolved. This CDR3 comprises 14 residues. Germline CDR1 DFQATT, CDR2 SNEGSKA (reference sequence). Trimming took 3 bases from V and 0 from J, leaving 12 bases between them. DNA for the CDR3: TGCAGTGCTAGTTTAAGTCCGCGCTCCTACGAGCAGTACTTC. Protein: CSASLSPRSYEQYF.

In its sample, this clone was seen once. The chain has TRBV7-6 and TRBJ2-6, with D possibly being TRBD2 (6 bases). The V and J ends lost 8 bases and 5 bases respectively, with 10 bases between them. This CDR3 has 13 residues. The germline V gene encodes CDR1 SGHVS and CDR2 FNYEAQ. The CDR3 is CASGAGRANVLTF. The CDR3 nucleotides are TGTGCCAGCGGCGCGGGGAGGGCCAACGTCCTGACTTTC.

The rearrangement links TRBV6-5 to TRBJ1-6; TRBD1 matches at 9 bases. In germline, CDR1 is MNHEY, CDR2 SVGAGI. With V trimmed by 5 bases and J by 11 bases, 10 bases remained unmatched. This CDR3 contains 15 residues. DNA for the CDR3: TGTGCCAGCAGTCCCCCGGACAGGGGAGCTACACCCCTCCACTTT. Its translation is CASSPPDRGATPLHF.

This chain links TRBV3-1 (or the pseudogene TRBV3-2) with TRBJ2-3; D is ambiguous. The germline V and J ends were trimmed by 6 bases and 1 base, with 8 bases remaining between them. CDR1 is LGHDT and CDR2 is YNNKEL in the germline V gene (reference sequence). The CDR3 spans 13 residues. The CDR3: CASRTRGTDTQYF. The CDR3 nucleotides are TGTGCCAGCAGGACTCGGGGCACAGATACGCAGTATTTT.

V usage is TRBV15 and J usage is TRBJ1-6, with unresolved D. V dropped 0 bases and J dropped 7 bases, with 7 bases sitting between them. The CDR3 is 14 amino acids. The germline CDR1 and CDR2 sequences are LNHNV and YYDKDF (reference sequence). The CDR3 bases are TGTGCCACCAGCAGAGATTTTTCGAATTCACCCCTCCACTTT. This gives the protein CATSRDFSNSPLHF.

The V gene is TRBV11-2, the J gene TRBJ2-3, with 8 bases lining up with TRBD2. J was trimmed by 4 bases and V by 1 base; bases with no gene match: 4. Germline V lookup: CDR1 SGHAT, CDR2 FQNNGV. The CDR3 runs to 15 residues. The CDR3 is CASSLVGGAADTQYF. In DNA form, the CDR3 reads TGTGCCAGCAGCTTAGTCGGGGGGGCCGCAGATACGCAGTATTTT.

The CDR3 spells CAEGDNSTPLHF. The CDR3 region has the DNA TGTGCCGAGGGGGATAACAGCACACCCCTCCACTTT. V gene TRBV30 combines with J gene TRBJ1-6, with D tentatively TRBD1 (6 bases). The CDR3 contains 12 residues. CDR1 GTSNPN and CDR2 SVGIG come from the germline V gene (reference sequence). Trimming shortened V by 8 bases and J by 11 bases, and 16 bases separated the two germline ends.

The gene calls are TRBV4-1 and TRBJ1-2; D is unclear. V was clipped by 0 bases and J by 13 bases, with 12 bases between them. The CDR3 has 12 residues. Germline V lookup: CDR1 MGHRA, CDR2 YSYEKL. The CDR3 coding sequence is TGCGCCAGCAGCCAAGAGGGCCTACATTCCACCTTC. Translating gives CASSQEGLHSTF.

The CDR3 nucleotides read TGTGCCAGCAGGATACAGGGGCCGGGGACTGAAGCTTTCTTT. This codes for CASRIQGPGTEAFF. The J gene is TRBJ1-1, the V gene TRBV2, with 7 bases matching TRBD1. Germline CDR1 SNHLY, CDR2 FYNNEI. The CDR3 runs to 14 residues. The trim removed 6 bases at V and 5 bases at J, leaving 9 bases unmatched.

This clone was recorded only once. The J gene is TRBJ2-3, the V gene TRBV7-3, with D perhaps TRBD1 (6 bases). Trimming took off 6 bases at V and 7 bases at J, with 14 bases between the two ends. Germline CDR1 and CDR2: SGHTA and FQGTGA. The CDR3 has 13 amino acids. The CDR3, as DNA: TGTGCCAGCAGGAGTCCGGGACATCATACGCAGTATTTT. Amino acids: CASRSPGHHTQYF. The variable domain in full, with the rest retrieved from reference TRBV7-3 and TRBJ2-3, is GAGVSQTPSNKVTEKGKYVELRCDPISGHTALYWYRQSLGQGPEFLIYFQGTGAADDSGLPNDRFFAVRPEGSVSTLKIQRTERGDSAVYLCASRSPGHHTQYFGPGTRLTVL.

In DNA form, the CDR3 reads TGTGCCAGTAGTCCTATCGACAGGGCCTATGGCTACACCTTC. Encoded protein: CASSPIDRAYGYTF. This rearrangement joins TRBV19 to TRBJ1-2; TRBD1 agrees at 7 bases. Germline trimming cut 5 bases from V and 4 bases from J; bases unmatched to any gene: 7. Germline values: CDR1 LNHDA, CDR2 SQIVND (reference sequence). The CDR3 is 14 residues long. The whole variable domain, filled in from reference TRBV19 and TRBJ1-2, reads DGGITQSPKYLFRKEGQNVTLSCEQNLNHDAMYWYRQDPGQGLRLIYYSQIVNDFQKGDIAEGYSVSREKKESFPLTVTSAQKNPTAFYLCASSPIDRAYGYTFGSGTRLTVV.

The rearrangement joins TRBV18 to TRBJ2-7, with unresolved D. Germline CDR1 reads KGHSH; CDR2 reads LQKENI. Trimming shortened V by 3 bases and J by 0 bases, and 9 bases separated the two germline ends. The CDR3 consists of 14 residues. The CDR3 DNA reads TGTGCCAGCTCACCGAGTCGCCACTCCTACGAGCAGTACTTC. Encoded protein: CASSPSRHSYEQYF.

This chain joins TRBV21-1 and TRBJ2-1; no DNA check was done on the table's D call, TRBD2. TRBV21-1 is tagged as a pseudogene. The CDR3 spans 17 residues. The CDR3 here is CASSKGVAGGPYNEQFF. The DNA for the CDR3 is TGTGCCAGCAGCAAAGGGGTAGCGGGGGGCCCCTACAATGAGCAGTTCTTC.

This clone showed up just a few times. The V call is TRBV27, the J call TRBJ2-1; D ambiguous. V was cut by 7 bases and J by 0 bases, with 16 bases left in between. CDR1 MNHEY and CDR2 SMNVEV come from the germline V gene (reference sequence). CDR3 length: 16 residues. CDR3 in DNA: TGTGCCAGCAAGGCACTCGACAAAGGCTCCTACAATGAGCAGTTCTTC. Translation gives CASKALDKGSYNEQFF.

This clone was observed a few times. The CDR3 here is CASSCTRGTDTQYF. The CDR3 coding sequence is TGTGCCAGCAGCTGTACCCGGGGCACAGATACGCAGTATTTT. The V call is TRBV11-3, the J call TRBJ2-3; D is unclear. The V and J ends lost 4 bases and 1 base respectively, with 9 bases between them. This CDR3 region has 14 residues. Germline V gene data show CDR1 as SGHNT and CDR2 as YENEEA.

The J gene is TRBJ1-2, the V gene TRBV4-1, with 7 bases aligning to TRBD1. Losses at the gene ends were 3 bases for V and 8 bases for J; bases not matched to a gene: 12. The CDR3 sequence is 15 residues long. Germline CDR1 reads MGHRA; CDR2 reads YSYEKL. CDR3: CASSHLNRDRWGYTF. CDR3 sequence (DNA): TGCGCCAGCAGCCACCTAAACCGGGACAGATGGGGCTACACCTTC.

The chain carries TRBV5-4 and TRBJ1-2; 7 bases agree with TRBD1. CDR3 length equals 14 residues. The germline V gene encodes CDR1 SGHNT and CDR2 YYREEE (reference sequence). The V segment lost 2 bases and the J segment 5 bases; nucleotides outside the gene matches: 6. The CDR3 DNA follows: TGTGCCAGCAGCTTCGGTACAGGGGTGTATGGCTACACCTTC. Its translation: CASSFGTGVYGYTF. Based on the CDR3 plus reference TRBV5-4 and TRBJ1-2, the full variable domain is ETGVTQSPTHLIKTRGQQVTLRCSSQSGHNTVSWYQQALGQGPQFIFQYYREEENGRGNFPPRFSGLQFPNYSSELNVNALELDDSALYLCASSFGTGVYGYTFGSGTRLTVV.

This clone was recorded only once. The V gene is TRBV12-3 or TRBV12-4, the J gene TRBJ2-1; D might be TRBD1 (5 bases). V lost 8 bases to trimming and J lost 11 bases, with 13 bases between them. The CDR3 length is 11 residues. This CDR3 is CASGFDRQQFF. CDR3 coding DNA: TGTGCCAGCGGATTCGACAGACAGCAGTTCTTC.

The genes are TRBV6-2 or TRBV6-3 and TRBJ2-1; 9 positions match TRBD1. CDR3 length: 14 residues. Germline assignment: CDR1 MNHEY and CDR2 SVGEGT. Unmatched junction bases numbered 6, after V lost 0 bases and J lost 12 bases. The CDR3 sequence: CASSYSDRGGGQFF. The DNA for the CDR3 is TGTGCCAGCAGTTACTCGGACAGGGGAGGGGGGCAGTTCTTC.

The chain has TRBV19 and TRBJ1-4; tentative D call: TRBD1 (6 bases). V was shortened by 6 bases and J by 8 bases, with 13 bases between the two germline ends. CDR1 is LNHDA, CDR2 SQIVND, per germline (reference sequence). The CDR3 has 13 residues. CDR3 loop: CASRNREGEKLFF. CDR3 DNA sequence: TGTGCCAGTAGAAACAGGGAGGGAGAAAAACTGTTTTTT.

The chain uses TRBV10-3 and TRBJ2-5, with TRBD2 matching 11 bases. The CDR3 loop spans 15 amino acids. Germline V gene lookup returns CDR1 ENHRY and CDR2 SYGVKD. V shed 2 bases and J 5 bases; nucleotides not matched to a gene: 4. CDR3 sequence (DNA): TGTGCCATCAGTGAGGGACTAGCGGGCTCTGAGACCCAGTACTTC. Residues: CAISEGLAGSETQYF.

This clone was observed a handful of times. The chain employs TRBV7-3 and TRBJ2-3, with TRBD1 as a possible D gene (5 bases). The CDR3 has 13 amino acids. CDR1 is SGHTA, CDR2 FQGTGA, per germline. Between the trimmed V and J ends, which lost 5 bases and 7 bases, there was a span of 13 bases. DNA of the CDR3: TGTGCCAGCAGCCCGAGCGACAGAAATACGCAGTATTTT. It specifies CASSPSDRNTQYF.